This T cell receptor beta chain was retrieved from a study of T cells in Graves' hyperthyroidism and ophthalmopathy. General study points: The majority of expanded thyroid clonotypes above 0.001 also appeared in blood.

Amplification yielded TCR beta CDR3 regions, with RNA transcripts as the source. Initially, a first-round RT-PCR of the TCR CDR3 employed the HTBI primer set. TCRdb passed the multiplex PCR reads through MiXCR, listing each CDR3 protein once. The profile shows over 150,000 distinct CDR3 sequences, approximately 17% of them singletons. The ends were cut back, 2 bases at V and 6 bases at J, with 8 bases in the middle. Germline values: CDR1 SGHNT, CDR2 YYREEE (reference sequence). This CDR3 has 13 residues. Uncontrolled infection, other autoimmune disease, pregnancy or lactation barred patients from enrollment. The PBMCs were taken from over 9.5 ml of fresh peripheral blood. In its sample, this clonotype was seen a few times. The target antigen is unknown.

V is TRBV5-4 and J is TRBJ2-2; TRBD2 might be the D (5 bases). This receptor was identified in a woman between 45 and 60 years old with Graves' hyperthyroidism. What was sequenced was blood. The CDR3 DNA reads as TGTGCCAGCAGCTTTCGGGGATCCGGGGAGCTGTTTTTT. Its translation: CASSFRGSGELFF. The full variable domain, with the rest looked up from reference TRBV5-4 and TRBJ2-2, is ETGVTQSPTHLIKTRGQQVTLRCSSQSGHNTVSWYQQALGQGPQFIFQYYREEENGRGNFPPRFSGLQFPNYSSELNVNALELDDSALYLCASSFRGSGELFFGEGSRLTVL.